These T cell receptor beta chains were read from a single sample in a study of blood T cell repertoires in COVID-19. This table comes from immunoSEQ multiplex PCR, and its TCRdb copy is limited to in-frame clones, with some not included. The data contain approximately 200,000 clones, 94% of them singletons. Sequenced: peripheral blood. These receptors were collected from a young man with COVID-19, enrolled during active disease. The CDR3 runs from the conserved cysteine through the conserved F or W. Each record gives: V gene, clone size, J gene, D gene, CDR3 protein, CDR3 DNA. The D gene is left open where the match is weak. The size entry is marked missing in some rows and otherwise reads once, few, many or a size class.

TRBV5-1,.,TRBJ1-1,TRBD1,CASSTWTGGQGRYTEAFF,TGCGCCAGCAGCACCTGGACAGGGGGCCAGGGTCGTTACACTGAAGCTTTCTTT
TRBV2,.,TRBJ1-1,.,CASSDGGALNTEAFF,TGTGCCAGCAGTGATGGGGGCGCTTTGAACACTGAAGCTTTCTTT
TRBV29-1,once,TRBJ2-3,TRBD1,CSVDPGQGGYTQYF,TGCAGCGTTGACCCAGGACAGGGTGGATATACGCAGTATTTT
TRBV6-5,.,TRBJ1-6,TRBD1,CASMGTGWDSPLHF,TGTGCCAGCATGGGGACAGGGTGGGATTCACCCCTCCACTTT
TRBV6-1,.,TRBJ1-2,TRBD1,CASSENDRDGGYTF,TGTGCCAGCAGTGAAAACGACAGGGACGGTGGCTACACCTTC
TRBV2,.,TRBJ1-3,.,CASSEQGSGNTIYF,TGTGCCAGCAGTGAGCAGGGTTCTGGAAACACCATATATTTT
TRBV6-5,.,TRBJ1-2,TRBD1,CASSSGTGLYGYTF,TGTGCCAGCAGTTCCGGGACAGGGCTCTATGGCTACACCTTC
TRBV28,.,TRBJ1-2,TRBD1,CASKPGQAGYGYTF,TGTGCCAGCAAACCGGGACAGGCGGGCTATGGCTACACCTTC
TRBV10-1,.,TRBJ2-3,.,CASSAAGGADTQYF,TGCGCCAGCAGTGCGGCAGGTGGGGCGGATACGCAGTATTTT
TRBV5-1,.,TRBJ1-1,.,CASSLADSSTEAFF,TGCGCCAGCAGCTTGGCCGACAGTTCCACTGAAGCTTTCTTT
TRBV6-1,many,TRBJ1-6,.,CASSESGLGRPSSYNSPLHF,TGTGCCAGCAGTGAATCAGGGTTGGGCAGGCCAAGCTCCTATAATTCACCCCTCCACTTT
TRBV7-9,.,TRBJ1-1,TRBD1,CASSSTSRGRMAFF,TGTGCCAGCAGCTCGACCTCCAGGGGGCGGATGGCTTTCTTT
TRBV20-1,.,TRBJ1-3,.,CSARVGDTIYF,TGCAGTGCTAGAGTAGGGGACACCATATATTTT
TRBV2,.,TRBJ1-2,.,CASIAPLLGGAKGYTF,TGTGCCAGCATTGCCCCCCTCCTTGGCGGGGCTAAGGGCTACACCTTC
TRBV4-1,.,TRBJ2-7,.,CASSQESTGAIRTYEQYF,TGCGCCAGCAGCCAAGAGTCAACAGGCGCAATCCGAACCTACGAGCAGTACTTC
TRBV6-5,.,TRBJ1-1,.,CASSYLGGTEAFF,TGTGCCAGCAGTTACTTGGGGGGCACTGAAGCTTTCTTT
TRBV12-5,.,TRBJ1-5,.,CASGLVFWEGAFYSNQPQHF,TGTGCTAGTGGTTTGGTATTTTGGGAAGGGGCCTTCTATAGCAATCAGCCCCAGCATTTT
TRBV10-2,few,TRBJ1-1,TRBD1,CASRLKTGMNTEAFF,TGCGCCAGCAGACTAAAGACAGGGATGAACACTGAAGCTTTCTTT
TRBV2,.,TRBJ1-6,TRBD1,CASSHPANPGTGNNSPLHF,TGTGCCAGCAGCCACCCAGCCAATCCCGGGACAGGAAATAATTCACCCCTCCACTTT
TRBV30,once,TRBJ1-5,.,CAWSRQGNQPQHF,TGTGCCTGGAGTCGGCAGGGCAATCAGCCCCAGCATTTT
TRBV4-1,.,TRBJ1-2,.,CASSQNPAGEGYGYTF,TGCGCCAGCAGCCAAAACCCGGCCGGGGAGGGCTATGGCTACACCTTC
TRBV5-1,.,TRBJ1-1,.,CAGSMTGTPGTEAFF,TGCGCCGGAAGTATGACAGGAACCCCGGGCACTGAAGCTTTCTTT
TRBV12-5,.,TRBJ2-1,TRBD1,CASGPDGTGSYNEQFF,TGTGCTAGTGGCCCCGACGGGACAGGCAGTTACAATGAGCAGTTCTTC
TRBV20-1,.,TRBJ1-2,TRBD1,CSASSTGNYGYTF,TGCAGTGCTAGTTCGACAGGGAACTATGGCTACACCTTC
TRBV7-9,.,TRBJ1-4,.,CASSFGRQANEKLFF,TGTGCCAGCAGCTTTGGGCGACAGGCTAATGAAAAACTGTTTTTT
TRBV3-1/TRBV3-2,.,TRBJ1-5,.,CASSQDQDSNQPQHF,TGTGCCAGCAGCCAAGATCAGGATAGCAATCAGCCCCAGCATTTT